The entry below describes one T cell receptor (beta chain). Its antigen is unidentified. These data belong to a study of shared clonotypes between healthy human individuals. Here immunoSEQ multiplex PCR was the method, and the copy in TCRdb shows in-frame clones only, minus some. Found here are 2.5 million or so clones, around nine tenths of them singletons; the top ten hold 0.11% to 0.15%. Findings and limits, study-wide: Rarefaction showed that sequencing of sorted subsets was incomplete (despite large depth).

All donors were Caucasian adults living in Nashville, Tennessee. Trimming shortened V by 2 bases and J by 5 bases, and 13 bases separated the two germline ends. Looked up from germline, CDR1 is MNHEY and CDR2 is SVGAGI. The CDR3 spans 14 residues. The chain uses TRBV6-5 and TRBJ2-7; D might be TRBD2 (6 bases). This clonotype originated in a man between 18 and 35 years old in good health. Sequenced sample: naive CD4+ T cells sorted from blood. The subset denotes: CD45RA+ positively selected. CDR3 nucleotide sequence: TGTGCCAGCAGTTACGACGGGAGTAGTAACGAGCAGTACTTC. Amino acid sequence: CASSYDGSSNEQYF.